This is a list of T cell receptor beta chains from one sample in a study of Graves' ophthalmopathy and Graves' hyperthyroidism. One entry per CDR3 protein, called by TCRdb with MiXCR from the multiplex PCR reads. Of hundreds of thousands of distinct CDR3 sequences listed, about two fifths were seen once; the top ten hold over 2.5%. Sequencing input: peripheral blood. The receptors derive from an adult man with Graves' ophthalmopathy. Both conserved end residues are part of each CDR3. A D gene is named only where the DNA matches it firmly. Part of the rows lack a size; the others show once, few, many or a class for expanded clones.

TRBV2	TRBJ1-6	few	.	CASREPGLDSPLHF	TGTGCCAGCAGGGAGCCCGGGCTAGATTCACCCCTCCACTTT
TRBV29-1	TRBJ1-1	few	.	CSVLATEAFF	TGCAGCGTTTTGGCCACTGAAGCTTTCTTT
TRBV10-3	TRBJ1-1	.	.	CAIAEGPTEAFF	TGTGCCATCGCGGAGGGACCCACTGAAGCTTTCTTT
TRBV5-1	TRBJ2-2	.	.	CASSPWTATGELFF	TGCGCCAGCAGCCCGTGGACAGCCACCGGGGAGCTGTTTTTT
TRBV29-1	TRBJ2-5	many	.	CSVEDQDPRGPTETQYF	TGCAGCGTTGAAGATCAAGACCCCCGGGGCCCAACTGAGACCCAGTACTTC
TRBV30	TRBJ1-4	once	.	CAWSGGGKLFF	TGTGCCTGGAGTGGGGGGGGGAAACTGTTTTTT
TRBV2	TRBJ1-6	.	TRBD1	CASSYGTGNSPLHF	TGTGCCAGCAGTTACGGGACAGGCAATTCGCCCCTCCACTTT
TRBV24-1	TRBJ2-2	many	.	CATASDQGELFF	TGTGCCACCGCTTCGGACCAAGGGGAGCTGTTTTTT
TRBV5-8	TRBJ1-4	many	.	CASSLDPTPNEKLFF	TGTGCCAGCAGCCTGGACCCGACCCCTAATGAAAAACTGTTTTTT
TRBV29-1	TRBJ2-5	many	.	CSVEVVRGGVRETQYF	TGCAGCGTTGAAGTAGTAAGGGGGGGGGTGCGGGAGACCCAGTACTTC
TRBV29-1	TRBJ2-7	.	TRBD2	CSVGRLAGYYEQYF	TGCAGCGTTGGTCGGTTAGCGGGATACTACGAGCAGTACTTC
TRBV6-6	TRBJ2-2	few	TRBD2	CASSEARGRGTGELFF	TGTGCCAGCAGTGAAGCGCGGGGGAGGGGCACCGGGGAGCTGTTTTTT
TRBV10-3	TRBJ1-6	many	.	CAISREGESPLHF	TGTGCCATCTCCCGGGAGGGCGAATCACCCCTCCACTTT
TRBV13	TRBJ1-1	many	.	CASSLWGMNTEAFF	TGTGCCAGCAGCTTATGGGGGATGAACACTGAAGCTTTCTTT
TRBV29-1	TRBJ1-2	.	TRBD1	CSVGRTGVDEYGYTF	TGCAGCGTTGGGCGGACAGGAGTGGATGAATATGGCTACACCTTC
TRBV5-6	TRBJ1-5	many	.	CASSIQAQPQHF	TGTGCCAGCAGCATTCAGGCCCAGCCCCAGCATTTT
TRBV5-6	TRBJ2-7	few	TRBD1	CASSSTGGEPYEQYF	TGTGCCAGCAGCTCGACAGGGGGCGAGCCCTACGAGCAGTACTTC
TRBV7-9	TRBJ2-5	.	TRBD1	CASRPRTGMKETQYF	TGTGCCAGCAGACCGAGGACAGGGATGAAGGAGACCCAGTACTTC
TRBV19	TRBJ1-5	few	.	CASRNRYGNQPQHF	TGTGCCAGTAGAAACAGATACGGCAATCAGCCCCAGCATTTT
TRBV10-3	TRBJ2-7	.	TRBD1	CAISIDRGTYEQYF	TGTGCCATCAGCATCGACAGGGGAACCTACGAGCAGTACTTC
TRBV15	TRBJ2-3	.	TRBD2	CATRASGRAATDTQYF	TGTGCCACCCGGGCTAGCGGGAGGGCCGCCACAGATACGCAGTATTTT
TRBV25-1	TRBJ1-4	once	TRBD1	CASTTGEYEKLFF	TGTGCCAGCACGACAGGGGAGTACGAAAAACTGTTTTTT
TRBV25-1	TRBJ2-5	.	TRBD1	CASSRTGEETQYF	TGTGCCAGCTCTAGGACAGGGGAAGAGACCCAGTACTTC
TRBV6-5	TRBJ2-2	few	.	CASSGYLSPDTGELFF	TGTGCCAGCAGTGGATATCTATCGCCTGACACCGGGGAGCTGTTTTTT
TRBV10-3	TRBJ1-1	.	.	CAISSRENTEAFF	TGTGCCATCAGCTCCAGGGAGAACACTGAAGCTTTCTTT
TRBV7-6	TRBJ2-6	.	.	CASRRGNGAHSGANVLTF	TGTGCCAGCAGGCGGGGCAACGGGGCCCACTCTGGGGCCAACGTCCTGACTTTC
TRBV10-3	TRBJ2-5	.	TRBD1	CAIRTGGMETQYF	TGTGCCATCAGGACAGGGGGCATGGAGACCCAGTACTTC
TRBV19	TRBJ1-5	many	.	CASRTQGGSNQPQHF	TGTGCCAGTAGGACACAGGGAGGAAGCAATCAGCCCCAGCATTTT
TRBV20-1	TRBJ2-5	many	TRBD1	CSAKTGGQETQYF	TGCAGTGCGAAAACAGGGGGCCAAGAGACCCAGTACTTC
TRBV25-1	TRBJ2-7	many	TRBD1	CASSEGTGGEYEQYF	TGTGCCAGCAGTGAAGGGACAGGGGGCGAATACGAGCAGTACTTC
TRBV19	TRBJ1-1	.	.	CASSISVNSEAFF	TGTGCCAGTAGTATCTCGGTTAACTCTGAAGCTTTCTTT
TRBV4-1	TRBJ1-1	.	.	CASTSGGMNTEAFF	TGCGCCAGCACCTCAGGAGGGATGAACACTGAAGCTTTCTTT
TRBV29-1	TRBJ2-5	.	.	CSVEDERGLAETQYF	TGCAGCGTTGAAGATGAAAGGGGGCTAGCGGAGACCCAGTACTTC
TRBV7-2	TRBJ2-6	.	TRBD1	CASSRDREGANVLTF	TGTGCCAGCAGTAGGGACAGGGAGGGGGCCAACGTCCTGACTTTC
TRBV7-2	TRBJ2-5	few	.	CASSVQGAVWPQETQYF	TGCGCCAGCAGCGTACAGGGTGCTGTTTGGCCCCAAGAGACCCAGTACTTC
TRBV9	TRBJ1-1	.	.	CASSLAPGKNTEAFF	TGTGCCAGCAGCCTAGCCCCGGGAAAGAACACTGAAGCTTTCTTT
TRBV20-1	TRBJ1-5	many	.	CSARVGGGNQPQHF	TGCAGTGCTAGAGTAGGGGGTGGCAATCAGCCCCAGCATTTT
TRBV7-2	TRBJ2-5	many	.	CASSLQGGRETQYF	TGTGCCAGCAGTCTACAGGGGGGGAGGGAGACCCAGTACTTC
TRBV10-3	TRBJ2-2	.	.	CAISESRQGGELFF	TGTGCCATCAGTGAGTCCCGGCAGGGGGGGGAGCTGTTTTTT